A selection of T cell receptor beta chains follows, all from one sample in a study of a mutant IDH1 vaccine in newly diagnosed glioma. No cognate antigen is known for these TCRs. Profiling relied on immunoSEQ multiplex PCR, and the TCRdb table lists in-frame clones only, not all of them. This table holds 50,000 or so clones, approximately 78% found once. Sequences were derived from PBMCs, sampled from a glioma patient whose treatment included an IDH1 peptide vaccine. These receptor sequences come from a middle-aged woman with glioma. The CDR3 runs from the conserved cysteine through the conserved F or W. Each record gives: V gene, clone size, D gene, J gene, CDR3 DNA, CDR3 protein. A D gene is named only where the DNA matches it firmly. Rows may omit the clone size; those that give it use once, few, many or a size class.

V: TRBV5-1
size: .
D: TRBD2
J: TRBJ2-1
DNA: TGCGCCAGCAGCACAGCCGGGACTAGCCAATACAATGAGCAGTTCTTC
CDR3: CASSTAGTSQYNEQFF

V: TRBV6-5
size: .
D: TRBD1
J: TRBJ1-3
DNA: TGTGCCAGCAGACTCGGGACAGGCATAGGAAACACCATATATTTT
CDR3: CASRLGTGIGNTIYF

V: TRBV20-1
size: .
D: TRBD1
J: TRBJ1-2
DNA: TGCAGTGCCCTGGACAGGGCAACGTACACCTTC
CDR3: CSALDRATYTF

V: TRBV2
size: once
D: .
J: TRBJ2-7
DNA: TGTGCCAGCAGACCAACGAATCAGGCCTTAGGGTACGAGCAGTACTTC
CDR3: CASRPTNQALGYEQYF

V: TRBV5-1
size: few
D: .
J: TRBJ2-2
DNA: TGCGCCAGCAGCTTGGGTGGGGCCGGGGAGCTGTTTTTT
CDR3: CASSLGGAGELFF

V: TRBV19
size: .
D: .
J: TRBJ2-5
DNA: TGTGCCAGTAGTATTAAGGGGTTCCAAGAGACCCAGTACTTC
CDR3: CASSIKGFQETQYF

V: TRBV4-2
size: .
D: .
J: TRBJ2-4
DNA: TGTGCCAGCAGCCAAGGCATGGCCAAAAACATTCAGTACTTC
CDR3: CASSQGMAKNIQYF

V: TRBV27
size: .
D: TRBD1
J: TRBJ1-2
DNA: TGTGCCAGCAGTTCGACAGGGAACTATGGCTACACCTTC
CDR3: CASSSTGNYGYTF

V: TRBV6-1
size: once
D: .
J: TRBJ2-7
DNA: TGTGCCAGCATCCCAGAGTACAGAACCTCCTACGAGCAGTACTTC
CDR3: CASIPEYRTSYEQYF

V: TRBV19
size: .
D: .
J: TRBJ1-1
DNA: TGTGCCAGTAGTATTGGGGGGGCCGAGTCCGAAGCTTTCTTT
CDR3: CASSIGGAESEAFF

V: TRBV6-5
size: .
D: TRBD1
J: TRBJ2-1
DNA: TGTGCCAGCAGTTACACCGAGGGACAGGGCGATGAGCAGTTCTTC
CDR3: CASSYTEGQGDEQFF

V: TRBV11-2
size: few
D: .
J: TRBJ1-4
DNA: TGTGCCAGCAGCTTAGATTTGACAGGCTATGAAAAACTGTTTTTT
CDR3: CASSLDLTGYEKLFF

V: TRBV5-6
size: .
D: .
J: TRBJ2-3
DNA: TGTGCCAGCAGCTTGGCCCCGTGGGGCACAGATACGCAGTATTTT
CDR3: CASSLAPWGTDTQYF

V: TRBV4-1
size: .
D: .
J: TRBJ2-5
DNA: TGCGCCAGCAGCCGACCCACAGAGACCCAGTACTTC
CDR3: CASSRPTETQYF

V: TRBV10-3
size: .
D: .
J: TRBJ2-1
DNA: TGTGCCATCAGTGAGTCGAAGGGGATTGAGCAGTTCTTC
CDR3: CAISESKGIEQFF

V: TRBV5-6
size: .
D: TRBD1
J: TRBJ1-2
DNA: TGTGCCAGCAGCTTGGGAAATGCAGGGGGGTATGGCTACACCTTC
CDR3: CASSLGNAGGYGYTF

V: TRBV30
size: .
D: .
J: TRBJ2-7
DNA: TGTGCCTGGAGTCCCCGGACGACCTACGAGCAGTACTTC
CDR3: CAWSPRTTYEQYF

V: TRBV7-2
size: .
D: .
J: TRBJ1-2
DNA: TGTGCCAGCAGCTTAGGGACTACTAACTATGGCTACACCTTC
CDR3: CASSLGTTNYGYTF

V: TRBV5-1
size: .
D: TRBD2
J: TRBJ2-1
DNA: TGCGCCAGCAGCCCCGGGACTAGTGCTTACAATGAGCAGTTCTTC
CDR3: CASSPGTSAYNEQFF

V: TRBV11-2
size: .
D: .
J: TRBJ2-5
DNA: TGTGCCAGCAGAAACCAGGGACGGGAGACCCAGTACTTC
CDR3: CASRNQGRETQYF